A selection of T cell receptor beta chains follows, all from one sample in a study of tumor and adjacent non-tumor tissue in lung cancer. TCRdb called the multiplex PCR reads again in MiXCR, with one record for every CDR3 protein. There are over 110,000 distinct CDR3 sequences in the sample; approximately 66% occur only once, and 15% to 20% lies in the top ten. The specimen sequenced was lung tumor tissue. These receptors all stem from a man aged 55 to 69 with small cell lung cancer. The CDR3 runs from the conserved cysteine through the conserved F or W. The D gene is left open where the match is weak. Clone size is shown for a subset of rows, as once, few, many or a class of expanded clone.

J | size | D | V | DNA | CDR3
TRBJ2-1 | . | TRBD2 | TRBV20-1 | TGCAGTGCTAGAGGGCAGCGGGAGGGCCGGGTTGTGCAGTTCTTC | CSARGQREGRVVQFF
TRBJ1-1 | . | TRBD1 | TRBV29-1 | TGCAGCGCCGGAAGGGGGCGGGTCACTGAAGCTTTCTTT | CSAGRGRVTEAFF
TRBJ2-1 | . | . | TRBV28 | TGTGCCACATGGGCGGCAGTCAATTACAATGAGCAGTTCTTC | CATWAAVNYNEQFF
TRBJ2-7 | few | TRBD2 | TRBV4-1 | TGCGCCAGCAGCCAAGATCCCTTAGCGGGAGAATTTATCTACGAGCAGTACTTC | CASSQDPLAGEFIYEQYF
TRBJ2-3 | . | . | TRBV5-1 | TGCGCCAGCAAACAGGGGAGGAGCAAAGATACGCAGTATTTT | CASKQGRSKDTQYF
TRBJ2-6 | . | TRBD1 | TRBV10-1 | TGCGCCAGCAGGGACAGGGTGGGGTTGCGGTTCTCTGGGGCCAACGTCCTGACTTTC | CASRDRVGLRFSGANVLTF
TRBJ2-7 | . | TRBD2 | TRBV6-5 | TGTGCCAGCAGTTCCAACGGACTAGCGCCCTATGAGCAGTACTTC | CASSSNGLAPYEQYF
TRBJ2-5 | . | TRBD2 | TRBV11-2 | TGTGCCAGCAAGGTTATAGCGGGAGCTATGAAGACCCAGTACTTC | CASKVIAGAMKTQYF
TRBJ2-1 | once | . | TRBV19 | TGTGCCAGTCAGGAACTAGCCGACAATGAGCAGTTCTTC | CASQELADNEQFF
TRBJ2-7 | . | TRBD2 | TRBV11-2 | TGTGTCAGTAGCTTAGGGTCAGGGACTACCTACGAGCAGTACTTC | CVSSLGSGTTYEQYF
TRBJ2-1 | . | . | TRBV6-5 | TGTGCCAGCCTCCCTAGGGGGGGTGGCAACAATGAGCAGTTCTTC | CASLPRGGGNNEQFF
TRBJ2-1 | . | . | TRBV28 | TGTGCCAGCAGTACCACAGGGCTAGGTGAGCAGTTCTTC | CASSTTGLGEQFF
TRBJ2-5 | few | . | TRBV6-1 | TGTGCCAGCAGTGAAGCGCTTTTTGGGGAGACCCAGTACTTC | CASSEALFGETQYF
TRBJ2-2 | . | . | TRBV12-3/TRBV12-4 | . | CTSSSGGPGSCFF
TRBJ2-1 | . | . | TRBV11-2 | TGTGCCAGCAGCTTCGCCCAGGCCCGAGGAAGCGGTGAGCAATTATTC | CASSFAQARGSGEQLF
TRBJ2-6 | . | . | TRBV5-4 | TGTGCCAGCAGCTCAGGGGTAGGGGCCAACGTCCTGACTTTC | CASSSGVGANVLTF
TRBJ1-2 | . | TRBD1 | TRBV11-2 | TGTACCAGCAGCTTGGGACAGGGTGGTATTGGCTACACCTTC | CTSSLGQGGIGYTF
TRBJ2-5 | . | . | TRBV20-1 | TGCAGTGCTAGGGTGGCCCCAAGTGAGACCCAGTACTTC | CSARVAPSETQYF
TRBJ2-3 | once | . | TRBV6-6 | TGTGCCAGCCTGGGACATACCCCAGATACGCAGTTTTTT | CASLGHTPDTQFF
TRBJ2-7 | . | TRBD2 | TRBV10-3 | TGTGTCATCAGTGAGTCGAAAAGTAGCGGACTAGCGTCCCGCAATGTCGACGAGCAGTACTTC | CVISESKSSGLASRNVDEQYF
TRBJ1-2 | . | TRBD1 | TRBV5-4 | TGTGCCAGCAGCTTCAGGGGGAACTATGGCTACACCTTC | CASSFRGNYGYTF
TRBJ2-1 | few | TRBD2 | TRBV20-1 | TGCAGTGCTGTTCGACTAGCCGACTACAATGAGCAGTTCTTC | CSAVRLADYNEQFF
TRBJ1-5 | many | . | TRBV6-5 | TGTGCCAGCAGTCCCCTGGGGGGAATAAGCAATCAGCCCCAGCATTTT | CASSPLGGISNQPQHF